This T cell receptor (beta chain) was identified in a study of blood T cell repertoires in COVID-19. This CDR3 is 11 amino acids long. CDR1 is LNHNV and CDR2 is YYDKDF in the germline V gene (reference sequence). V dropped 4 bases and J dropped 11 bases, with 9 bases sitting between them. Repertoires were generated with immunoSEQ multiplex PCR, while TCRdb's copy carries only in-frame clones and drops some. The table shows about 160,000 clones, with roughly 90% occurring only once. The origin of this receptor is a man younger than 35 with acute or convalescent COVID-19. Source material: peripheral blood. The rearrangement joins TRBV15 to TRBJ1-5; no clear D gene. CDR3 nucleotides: TGTGCCACCAGCACGGACTCGGCCCAGCATTTT. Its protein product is CATSTDSAQHF. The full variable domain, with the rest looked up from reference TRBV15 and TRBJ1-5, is DAMVIQNPRYQVTQFGKPVTLSCSQTLNHNVMYWYQQKSSQAPKLLFHYYDKDFNNEADTPDNFQSRRPNTSFCFLDIRSPGLGDTAMYLCATSTDSAQHFGDGTRLSIL.